This T cell receptor (beta chain) was documented in a study of shared clonotypes between healthy human individuals (dated by TCRdb to 2019 to 2021). Regarding the research as a whole: The cohort included a few men and a couple of women between 18 and 49 years of age. Per donor, three plates each were used for CD4 naive and CD4 memory, two for CD8 naive, and one for CD8 memory. Blood TCR repertoires of 5 or 6 healthy adults were deeply sequenced to estimate repertoire size and the extent of clonotype sharing between individuals. To increase sequencing depth and limit assay-specific biases, TCR repertoire library preparation and sequencing were carried out by different laboratories using diverse techniques. Each donor's leukapheresis produced roughly between roughly 0.85 and 9.5 billion PBMCs.

TCR CDR3 regions were amplified from genomic DNA by multiplex PCR using the deep immunoSEQ assay. Extracted genomic DNA from each cell subset was spread evenly across all wells of several immunoSEQ 96-well plates, with each plate serving as a replicate. For sorted subsets, about 0.2 ug genomic DNA, equal to tens of thousands of T cell genomes, was loaded into each replicate PCR. Purified libraries were quantified with a Qubit 3.0 fluorometer, sized on a Bioanalyzer 2100, and re-quantified with the KAPA Library Quantification kit. Every immunoSEQ 96-well plate was sequenced on a separate single-read 150-cycle Illumina NextSeq 550 flow cell. The original pipeline was this. The immunoSEQ output contained only junctional sequences without quality scores, so filtering could not match that applied to full-length reads. To assign V/J genes and CDR3, sequences were annotated against IMGT germline references using PyIR, a Python wrapper for IgBLAST v1.9. Reads with weak V/J assignments (E-value above 1e-6), missing CDR3, stop codons, out-of-frame junctions, or ambiguous translated residues were removed. A V3J clonotype was defined by an identical inferred V gene, J gene, and CDR3 amino acid sequence. Percentage overlap between repertoires was computed as shared unique clonotypes divided by the size of the smaller repertoire. RTK rarefaction, the Chao1 estimator, and Recon v2.1 estimates of unobserved clonotypes were used to assess repertoire richness. Generation probabilities were computed with OLGA for all TCRbeta clonotypes obtained by the gDNA method from a handful of donors. TCRdb took over this immuneACCESS table, retaining in-frame rearrangements with V and J assigned. Such tables are incomplete; in checked studies, under half of the missing clones stem from an unresolved V gene, and the remainder is unexplained. V and J calls and clone size follow that table, whereas D and trimming were derived from the DNA. This sample gives approximately 350,000 clones in total; just over 95% of them show up just once. Clones ranked in the top ten supply about 0.32% of the sample.

Results and caveats for the whole study, not just this receptor: Even with the large sequencing depth, rarefaction of the sorted-subset datasets indicated that sequencing was incomplete. Pairwise subsampling indicated that sequencing depth was expected to affect the degree of clonotype sharing among donors. Sampling was restricted to blood, and TCR repertoires in tissues likely differ from the TCR repertoires found in blood. Naive subsets generally had larger estimated clonotype richness than memory subsets. Sharing across several donors was observed for 5% to 6.5% of naive CD4, over 3% of naive CD8, 2% to 2.5% of memory CD4, and roughly 0.4% of memory CD8 clonotypes. Higher generation probabilities were observed for clonotypes shared by all four sorted-subset donors than for non-shared clonotypes. The genetic and exposure-history diversity represented was limited by the small number of donors.

On this clone itself: The clone's antigen remains unknown. Base qualities are not recorded, but no much larger clone differs from it by a single base.

Healthy HIV-negative adults with no recently reported acute infections or vaccinations were included as donors. All donors were Caucasian adults living in Nashville, Tennessee, USA. CD8 memory samples were composed of magnetically selected CD45RO+ cells combined with CCR7-negative CD45RA+ effector memory (TemRA) cells. Blood was obtained by leukapheresis, after which PBMCs were separated by Ficoll-Histopaque density gradient centrifugation and cryopreserved in liquid nitrogen vapor phase. Analytical flow cytometry was used to check the purity and quantity of every magnetically sorted T cell population. Each sorted fraction had its genomic DNA isolated and then quantified by UV absorbance on a Nanodrop 2000c. The germline V gene (reference sequence) specifies DFQATT as CDR1 and SNEGSKA as CDR2. The CDR3 covers 11 residues, taking in both the cysteine and the phenylalanine. Only the CDR3 DNA stays, 33 bases, in frame from base 1.

Input material: memory CD8+ T cells sorted from blood. Read against the paper, the sample's cell subset or site label means: CD45RO+ cells pooled with CCR7-negative TemRA cells. The sequence is built from TRBV20-1 and TRBJ2-3; the D gene identity is not certain. This TCR derives from a man aged 25 to 45 in good health. The CDR3 here reads CTPVSTDTQYF. The DNA sequence is as follows: TGCACCCCAGTTAGCACAGATACGCAGTATTTT.